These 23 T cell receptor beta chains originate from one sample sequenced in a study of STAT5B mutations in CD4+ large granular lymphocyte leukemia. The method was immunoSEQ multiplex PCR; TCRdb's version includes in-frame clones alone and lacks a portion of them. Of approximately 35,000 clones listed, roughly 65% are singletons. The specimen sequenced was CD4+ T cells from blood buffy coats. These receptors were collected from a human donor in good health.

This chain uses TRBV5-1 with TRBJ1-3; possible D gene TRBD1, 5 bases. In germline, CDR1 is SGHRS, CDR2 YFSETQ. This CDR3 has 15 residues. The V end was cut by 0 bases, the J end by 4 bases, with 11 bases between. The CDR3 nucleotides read TGCGCCAGCAGCTTGGCCCCAGGGATCGGAAACACCATATATTTT. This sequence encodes CASSLAPGIGNTIYF.

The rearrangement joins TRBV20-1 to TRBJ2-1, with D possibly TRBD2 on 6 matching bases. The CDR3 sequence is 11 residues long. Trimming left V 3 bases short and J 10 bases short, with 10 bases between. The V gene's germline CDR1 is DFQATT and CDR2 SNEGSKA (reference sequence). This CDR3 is CSASIAGEQFF. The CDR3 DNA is TGCAGTGCTAGCATTGCGGGGGAGCAGTTCTTC.

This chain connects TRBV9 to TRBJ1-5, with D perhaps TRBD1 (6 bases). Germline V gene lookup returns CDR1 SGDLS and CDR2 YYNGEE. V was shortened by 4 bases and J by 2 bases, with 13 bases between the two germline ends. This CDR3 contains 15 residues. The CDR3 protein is CASSRGGFGNQPQHF. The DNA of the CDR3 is TGTGCCAGCAGCAGGGGGGGTTTCGGCAATCAGCCCCAGCATTTT.

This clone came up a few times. CDR3 protein: CASRVRDDGNSPLHF. The CDR3 DNA follows: TGTGCCAGCAGAGTCCGGGACGATGGTAATTCACCCCTCCACTTT. The chain uses TRBV2 and TRBJ1-6; tentatively, D is TRBD1 (5 bases). Germline values: CDR1 SNHLY, CDR2 FYNNEI. This CDR3 spans 15 amino acids. Trimming stripped 6 bases from V and 6 bases from J, with 15 bases between.

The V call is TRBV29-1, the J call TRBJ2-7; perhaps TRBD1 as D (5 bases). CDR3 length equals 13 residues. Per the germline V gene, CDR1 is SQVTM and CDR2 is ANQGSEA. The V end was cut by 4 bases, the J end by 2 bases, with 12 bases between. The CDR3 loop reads CSVGVAGTYEQYF. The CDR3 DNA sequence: TGCAGCGTTGGAGTGGCAGGGACCTACGAGCAGTACTTC.

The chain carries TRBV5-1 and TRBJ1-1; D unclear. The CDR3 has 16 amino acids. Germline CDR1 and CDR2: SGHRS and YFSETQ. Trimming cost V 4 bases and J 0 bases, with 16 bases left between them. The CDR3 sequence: CASSLREVTMNTEAFF. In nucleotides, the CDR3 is TGCGCCAGCAGCCTCCGAGAAGTTACCATGAACACTGAAGCTTTCTTT. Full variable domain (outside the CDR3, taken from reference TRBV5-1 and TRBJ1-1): KAGVTQTPRYLIKTRGQQVTLSCSPISGHRSVSWYQQTPGQGLQFLFEYFSETQRNKGNFPGRFSGRQFSNSRSEMNVSTLELGDSALYLCASSLREVTMNTEAFFGQGTRLTVV.

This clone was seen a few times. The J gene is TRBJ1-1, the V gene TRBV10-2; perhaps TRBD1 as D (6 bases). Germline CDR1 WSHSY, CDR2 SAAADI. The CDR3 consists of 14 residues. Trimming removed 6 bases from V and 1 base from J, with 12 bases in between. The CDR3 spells CASRWDIPNTEAFF. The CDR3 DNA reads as TGCGCCAGCAGGTGGGACATTCCGAACACTGAAGCTTTCTTT.

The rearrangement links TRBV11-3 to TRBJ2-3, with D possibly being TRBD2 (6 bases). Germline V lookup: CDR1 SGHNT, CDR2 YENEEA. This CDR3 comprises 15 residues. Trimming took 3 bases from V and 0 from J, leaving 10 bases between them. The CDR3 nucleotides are TGTGCCAGCAGCTTGACTAGAACTAGCACAGATACGCAGTATTTT. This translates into CASSLTRTSTDTQYF.

DNA of the CDR3: TGTGCTAGTGGCCAAATACAGGGAATGAACACTGAAGCTTTCTTT. Its protein product is CASGQIQGMNTEAFF. V gene TRBV12-5 combines with J gene TRBJ1-1; TRBD1 is a possible D gene (6 bases). The CDR3 is made up of 15 amino acids. The V gene lost 6 bases and the J gene lost 0 bases, with 14 bases spanning the gap. In germline, CDR1 is LGHNT, CDR2 FRNRAP.

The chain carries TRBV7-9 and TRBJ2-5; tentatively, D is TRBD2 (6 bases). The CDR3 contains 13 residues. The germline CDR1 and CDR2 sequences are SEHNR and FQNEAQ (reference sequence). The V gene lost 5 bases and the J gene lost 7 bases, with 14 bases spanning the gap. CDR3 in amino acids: CASSLFTSRTQYF. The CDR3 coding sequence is TGTGCCAGCAGCCTCTTTACTAGCCGGACCCAGTACTTC. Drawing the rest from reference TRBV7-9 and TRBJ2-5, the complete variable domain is DTGVSQNPRHKITKRGQNVTFRCDPISEHNRLYWYRQTLGQGPEFLTYFQNEAQLEKSRLLSDRFSAERPKGSFSTLEIQRTEQGDSAMYLCASSLFTSRTQYFGPGTRLLVL.

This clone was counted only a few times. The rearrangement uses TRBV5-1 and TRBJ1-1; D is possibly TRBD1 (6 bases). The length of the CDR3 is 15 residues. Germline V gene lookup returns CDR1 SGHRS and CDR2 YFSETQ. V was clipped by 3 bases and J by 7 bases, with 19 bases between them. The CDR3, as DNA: TGCGCCAGCAGCTCCCTTGGGCAGGGGCGGATTGAAGCTTTCTTT. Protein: CASSSLGQGRIEAFF.

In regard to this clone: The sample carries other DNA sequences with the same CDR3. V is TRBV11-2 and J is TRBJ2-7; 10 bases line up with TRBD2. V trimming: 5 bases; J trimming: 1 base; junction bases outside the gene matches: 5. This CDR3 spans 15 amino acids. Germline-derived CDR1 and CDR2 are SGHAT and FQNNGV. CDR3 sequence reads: CASSERGGTSYEQYF. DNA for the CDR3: TGTGCCAGCAGCGAGCGGGGGGGTACTTCCTACGAGCAGTACTTC.

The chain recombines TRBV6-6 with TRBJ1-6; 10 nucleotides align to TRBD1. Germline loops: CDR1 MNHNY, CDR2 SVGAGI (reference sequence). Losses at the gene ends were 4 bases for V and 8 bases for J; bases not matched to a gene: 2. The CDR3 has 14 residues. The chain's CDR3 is CASSSGQGDSPLHF. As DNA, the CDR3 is TGTGCCAGCAGTTCTGGACAGGGGGATTCACCCCTCCACTTT.

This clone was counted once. The CDR3 sequence: CASSPLGGSYEQYF. As DNA, the CDR3 is TGTGCCAGCAGCCCCCTCGGGGGTTCCTACGAGCAGTACTTC. This sequence joins TRBV25-1 and TRBJ2-7; tentative D call: TRBD2 (6 bases). Germline CDR1 reads MGHDK; CDR2 reads SYGVNS. Between the trimmed V and J ends, which lost 6 bases and 1 base, there was a span of 13 bases. The length of the CDR3 is 14 residues.

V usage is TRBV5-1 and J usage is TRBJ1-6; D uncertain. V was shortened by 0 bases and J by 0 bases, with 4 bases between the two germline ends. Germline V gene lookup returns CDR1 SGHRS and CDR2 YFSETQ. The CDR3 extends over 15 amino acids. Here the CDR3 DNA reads TGCGCCAGCAGCTTGGCTAGCTCCTATAATTCACCCCTCCACTTT. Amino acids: CASSLASSYNSPLHF.

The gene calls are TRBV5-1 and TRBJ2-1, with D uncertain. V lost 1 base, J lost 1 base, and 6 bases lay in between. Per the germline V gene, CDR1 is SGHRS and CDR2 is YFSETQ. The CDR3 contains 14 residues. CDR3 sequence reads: CASSLTASYNEQFF. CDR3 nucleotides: TGCGCCAGCAGCTTGACAGCATCCTACAATGAGCAGTTCTTC.

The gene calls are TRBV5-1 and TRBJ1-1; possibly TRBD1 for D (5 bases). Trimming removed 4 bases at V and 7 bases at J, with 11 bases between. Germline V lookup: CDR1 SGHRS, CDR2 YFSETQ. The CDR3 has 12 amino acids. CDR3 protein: CASSTGEGEAFF. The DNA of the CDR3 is TGCGCCAGCAGCACGGGGGAGGGTGAAGCTTTCTTT.

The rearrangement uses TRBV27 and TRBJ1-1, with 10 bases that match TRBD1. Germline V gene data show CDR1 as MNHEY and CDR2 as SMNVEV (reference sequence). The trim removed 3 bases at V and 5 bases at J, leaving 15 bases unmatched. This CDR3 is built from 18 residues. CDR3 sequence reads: CASSFLPTGGSRKTEAFF. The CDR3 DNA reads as TGTGCCAGCAGTTTCCTCCCGACAGGGGGCTCTAGAAAGACTGAAGCTTTCTTT.

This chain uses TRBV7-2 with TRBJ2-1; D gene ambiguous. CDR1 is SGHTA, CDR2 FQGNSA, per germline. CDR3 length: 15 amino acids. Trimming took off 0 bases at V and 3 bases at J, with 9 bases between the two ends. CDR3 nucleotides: TGTGCCAGCAGCTTAGCGCTGCAGAACTACAATGAGCAGTTCTTC. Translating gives CASSLALQNYNEQFF.

DNA for the CDR3: TGCAGCGTCAGGACAGACTCTGGAAACACCATATATTTT. This sequence encodes CSVRTDSGNTIYF. This chain joins TRBV29-1 and TRBJ1-3; possibly TRBD1 for D (6 bases). CDR1 and CDR2 from the germline V gene are SQVTM and ANQGSEA. This CDR3 is built from 13 residues. V was shortened by 6 bases and J by 0 bases, with 9 bases between the two germline ends.

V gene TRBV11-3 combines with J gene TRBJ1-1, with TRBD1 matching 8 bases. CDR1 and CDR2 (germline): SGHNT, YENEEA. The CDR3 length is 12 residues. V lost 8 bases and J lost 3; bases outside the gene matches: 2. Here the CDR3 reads CASQGADTEAFF. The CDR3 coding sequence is TGTGCCAGCCAGGGGGCGGACACTGAAGCTTTCTTT.

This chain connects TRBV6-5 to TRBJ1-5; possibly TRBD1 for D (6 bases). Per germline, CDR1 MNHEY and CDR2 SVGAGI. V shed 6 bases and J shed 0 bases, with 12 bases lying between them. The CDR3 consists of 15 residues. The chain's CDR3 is CASRRQEYSNQPQHF. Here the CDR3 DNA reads TGTGCCAGCAGGCGACAGGAGTATAGCAATCAGCCCCAGCATTTT.

CDR3 bases: TGTGCCAGCTCACCGCAGGGGGCCAACGAGCAGTACTTC. Protein: CASSPQGANEQYF. This rearrangement joins TRBV18 to TRBJ2-7, with 8 bases lining up with TRBD1. The CDR3 totals 13 residues. Germline values: CDR1 KGHSH, CDR2 LQKENI. Losses at the gene ends were 3 bases for V and 5 bases for J; bases not matched to a gene: 3.